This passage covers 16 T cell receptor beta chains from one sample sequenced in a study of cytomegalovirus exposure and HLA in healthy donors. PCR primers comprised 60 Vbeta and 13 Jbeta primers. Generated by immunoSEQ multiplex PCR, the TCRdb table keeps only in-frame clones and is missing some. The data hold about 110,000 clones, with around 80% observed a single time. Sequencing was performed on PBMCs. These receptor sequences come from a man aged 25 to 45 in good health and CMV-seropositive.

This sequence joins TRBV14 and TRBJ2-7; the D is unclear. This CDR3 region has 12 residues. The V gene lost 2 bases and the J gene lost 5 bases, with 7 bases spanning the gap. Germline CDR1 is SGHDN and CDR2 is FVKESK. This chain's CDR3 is CASSQYIHEQYF. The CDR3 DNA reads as TGTGCCAGCAGCCAATACATCCACGAGCAGTACTTC. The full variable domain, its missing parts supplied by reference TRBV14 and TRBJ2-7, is EAGVTQFPSHSVIEKGQTVTLRCDPISGHDNLYWYRRVMGKEIKFLLHFVKESKQDESGMPNNRFLAERTGGTYSTLKVQPAELEDSGVYFCASSQYIHEQYFGPGTRLTVT.

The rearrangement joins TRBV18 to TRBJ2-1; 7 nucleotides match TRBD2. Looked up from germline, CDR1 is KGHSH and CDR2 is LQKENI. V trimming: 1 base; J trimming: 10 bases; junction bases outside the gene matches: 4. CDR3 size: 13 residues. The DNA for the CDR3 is TGTGCCAGCTCACCACTAAGCGGGGCGGAGCAGTTCTTC. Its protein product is CASSPLSGAEQFF.

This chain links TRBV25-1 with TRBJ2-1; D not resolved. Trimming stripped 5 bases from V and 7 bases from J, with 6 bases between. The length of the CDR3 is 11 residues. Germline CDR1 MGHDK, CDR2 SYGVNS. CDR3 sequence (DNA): TGTGCCAGCAGTTGGAGTAATGAGCAGTTCTTC. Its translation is CASSWSNEQFF.

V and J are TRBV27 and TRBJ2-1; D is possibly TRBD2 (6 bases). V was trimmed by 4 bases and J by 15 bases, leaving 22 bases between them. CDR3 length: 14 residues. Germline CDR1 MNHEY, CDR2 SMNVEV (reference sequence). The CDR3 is CASSYAAGVPSRFF. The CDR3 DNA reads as TGTGCCAGCAGTTATGCAGCGGGCGTGCCGAGTCGGTTCTTC.

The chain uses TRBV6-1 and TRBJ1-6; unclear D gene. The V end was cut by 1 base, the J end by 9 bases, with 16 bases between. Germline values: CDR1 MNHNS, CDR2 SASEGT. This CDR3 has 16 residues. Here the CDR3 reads CASSEVWDWTGSPLHF. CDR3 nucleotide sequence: TGTGCCAGCAGTGAAGTTTGGGATTGGACTGGTTCACCCCTCCACTTT.

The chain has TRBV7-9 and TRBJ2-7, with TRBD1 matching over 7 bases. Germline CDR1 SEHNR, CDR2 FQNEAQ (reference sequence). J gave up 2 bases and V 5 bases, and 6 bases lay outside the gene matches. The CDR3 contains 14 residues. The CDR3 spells CASSTPGQTYEQYF. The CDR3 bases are TGTGCCAGCAGCACACCGGGACAGACCTACGAGCAGTACTTC.

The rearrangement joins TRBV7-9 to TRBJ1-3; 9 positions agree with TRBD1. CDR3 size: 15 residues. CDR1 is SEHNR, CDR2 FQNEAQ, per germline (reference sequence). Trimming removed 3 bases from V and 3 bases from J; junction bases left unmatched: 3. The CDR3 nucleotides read TGTGCCAGCAGCTTTACAGGGGGCGGTGGAAACACCATATATTTT. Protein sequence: CASSFTGGGGNTIYF.

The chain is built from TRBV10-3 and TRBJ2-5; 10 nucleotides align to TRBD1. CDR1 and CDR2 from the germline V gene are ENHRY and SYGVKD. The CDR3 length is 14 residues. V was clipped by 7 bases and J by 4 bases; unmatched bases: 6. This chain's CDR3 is CAITPGTGVETQYF. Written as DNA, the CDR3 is TGTGCCATCACTCCGGGGACAGGGGTAGAGACCCAGTACTTC.

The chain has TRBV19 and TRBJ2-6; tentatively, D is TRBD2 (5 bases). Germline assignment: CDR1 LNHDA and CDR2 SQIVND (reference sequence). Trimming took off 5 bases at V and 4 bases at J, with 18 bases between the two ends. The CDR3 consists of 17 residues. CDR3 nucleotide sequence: TGTGCCAGTAGTCTTTCGCGGGTAACGGGGGGGGCCAACGTCCTGACTTTC. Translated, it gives CASSLSRVTGGANVLTF.

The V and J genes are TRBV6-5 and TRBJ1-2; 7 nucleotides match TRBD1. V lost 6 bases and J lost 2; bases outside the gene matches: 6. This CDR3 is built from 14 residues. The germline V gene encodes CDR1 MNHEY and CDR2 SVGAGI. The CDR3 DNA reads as TGTGCCAGCAGATTGGACAGGTCAAACTATGGCTACACCTTC. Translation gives CASRLDRSNYGYTF.

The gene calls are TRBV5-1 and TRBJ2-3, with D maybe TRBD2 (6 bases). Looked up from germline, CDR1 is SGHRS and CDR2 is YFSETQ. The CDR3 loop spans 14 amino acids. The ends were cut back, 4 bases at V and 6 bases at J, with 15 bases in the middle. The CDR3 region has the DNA TGCGCCAGCAGCAGGGACTCTTGGGGGGATACGCAGTATTTT. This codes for CASSRDSWGDTQYF.

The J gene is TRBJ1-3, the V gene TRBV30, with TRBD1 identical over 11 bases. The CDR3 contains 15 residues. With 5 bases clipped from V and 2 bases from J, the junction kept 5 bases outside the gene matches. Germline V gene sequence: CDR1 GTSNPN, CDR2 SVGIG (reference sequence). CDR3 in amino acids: CAWAQGQGAGNTIYF. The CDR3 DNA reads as TGTGCCTGGGCTCAGGGACAGGGGGCTGGAAACACCATATATTTT.

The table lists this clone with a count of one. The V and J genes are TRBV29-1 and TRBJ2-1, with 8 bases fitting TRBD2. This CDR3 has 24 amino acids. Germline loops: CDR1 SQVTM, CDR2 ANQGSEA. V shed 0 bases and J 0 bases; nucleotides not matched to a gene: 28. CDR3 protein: CSVEDFFSRDGREFSTSSYNEQFF. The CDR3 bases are TGCAGCGTTGAAGATTTTTTTTCTAGGGACGGGAGGGAGTTCTCGACCAGCTCCTACAATGAGCAGTTCTTC.

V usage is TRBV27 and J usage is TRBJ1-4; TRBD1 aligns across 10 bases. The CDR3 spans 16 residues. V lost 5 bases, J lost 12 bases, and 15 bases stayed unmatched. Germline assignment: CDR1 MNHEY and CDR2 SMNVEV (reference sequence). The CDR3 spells CASSRIKGTGASELFF. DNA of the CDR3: TGTGCCAGCAGTAGAATTAAGGGGACAGGGGCGTCGGAACTGTTTTTT. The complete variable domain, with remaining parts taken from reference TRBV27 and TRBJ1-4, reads EAQVTQNPRYLITVTGKKLTVTCSQNMNHEYMSWYRQDPGLGLRQIYYSMNVEVTDKGDVPEGYKVSRKEKRNFPLILESPSPNQTSLYFCASSRIKGTGASELFFGSGTQLSVL.

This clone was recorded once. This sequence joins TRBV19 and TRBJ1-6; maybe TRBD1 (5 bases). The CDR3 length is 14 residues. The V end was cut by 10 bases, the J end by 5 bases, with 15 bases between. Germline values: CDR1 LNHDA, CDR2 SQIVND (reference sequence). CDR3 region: CATRGGVHNSPLHF. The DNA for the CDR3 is TGTGCCACCCGGGGGGGGGTACATAATTCACCCCTCCACTTT.

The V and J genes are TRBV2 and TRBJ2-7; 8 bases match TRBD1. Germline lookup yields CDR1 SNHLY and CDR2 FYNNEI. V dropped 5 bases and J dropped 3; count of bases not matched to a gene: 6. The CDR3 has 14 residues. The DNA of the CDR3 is TGTGCCAGCAGTCCAGACAGGGGCGGCTACGAGCAGTACTTC. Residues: CASSPDRGGYEQYF.